This T cell receptor beta chain came from a study of cytomegalovirus exposure and HLA in healthy donors. Remarks on this clone: The antigen is not known.

The V end lost 3 bases, the J end lost 5 bases, and 7 bases lay between the germline ends. CDR1 and CDR2 from the germline V gene are MDHEN and SYDVKM. The CDR3 has 13 amino acids. The PCR made use of 60 Vbeta and 13 Jbeta primers. Generated by immunoSEQ multiplex PCR, the TCRdb table keeps only in-frame clones and is missing some. Here the sample spans some 170,000 clones, roughly 82% being singletons. Study-wide results and caveats: For cytomegalovirus status, the classifier reportedly gave diagnoses with high specificity and sensitivity. A later analysis found most CMV-associated TCR beta chains apparently HLA-restricted. An apparent linkage of common viral pathogens to several of the most significant clusters emerged in a later analysis. Presence/absence results assume similar sequencing depth per donor, which may not hold.

Sequenced: PBMCs. The chain links TRBV28 to TRBJ1-4; D is uncertain. This TCR was recovered from a man aged 50 or older in good health and CMV-seropositive. Written as DNA, the CDR3 is TGTGCCAGCAGTTTTAGAGGGAATGAAAAACTGTTTTTT. Residues: CASSFRGNEKLFF. The complete variable domain, with remaining parts taken from reference TRBV28 and TRBJ1-4, reads DVKVTQSSRYLVKRTGEKVFLECVQDMDHENMFWYRQDPGLGLRLIYFSYDVKMKEKGDIPEGYSVSREKKERFSLILESASTNQTSMYLCASSFRGNEKLFFGSGTQLSVL.